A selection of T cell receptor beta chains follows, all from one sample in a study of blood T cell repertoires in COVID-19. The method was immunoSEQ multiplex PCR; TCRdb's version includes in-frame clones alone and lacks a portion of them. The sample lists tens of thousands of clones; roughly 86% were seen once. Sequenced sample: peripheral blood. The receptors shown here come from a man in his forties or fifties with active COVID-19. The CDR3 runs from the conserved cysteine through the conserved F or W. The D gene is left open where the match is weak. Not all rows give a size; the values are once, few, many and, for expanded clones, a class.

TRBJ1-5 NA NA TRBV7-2 CASSLEFSGDQPQHF TGTGCCAGCAGCTTAGAATTTTCTGGAGATCAGCCCCAGCATTTT
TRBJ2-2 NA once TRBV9 CASSTSGFSTGELFF TGTGCCAGCAGCACTTCGGGGTTTAGCACCGGGGAGCTGTTTTTT
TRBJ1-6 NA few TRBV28 CASSLDGEYNSPLHF TGTGCCAGCAGTTTGGATGGGGAGTATAATTCACCCCTCCACTTT
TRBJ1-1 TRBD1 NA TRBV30 CAWRLPQLLQGYGNTEAFF TGTGCCTGGAGGTTACCTCAATTACTACAGGGGTATGGCAACACTGAAGCTTTCTTT
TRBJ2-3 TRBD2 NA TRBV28 CASSITGTSGSPDTQYF TGTGCCAGCAGTATTACCGGGACTAGCGGGAGTCCAGATACGCAGTATTTT
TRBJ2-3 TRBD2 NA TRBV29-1 CSVVYSGIPSDTQYF TGCAGCGTTGTATACAGCGGGATCCCCTCAGATACGCAGTATTTT
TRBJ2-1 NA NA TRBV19 CASSMFGRGRNDEQFF TGTGCCAGTAGTATGTTCGGGCGGGGTAGGAACGATGAGCAGTTCTTC
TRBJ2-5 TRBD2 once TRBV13 CASSLGGLEGQETQYF TGTGCCAGCAGCTTAGGGGGACTAGAAGGACAAGAGACCCAGTACTTC
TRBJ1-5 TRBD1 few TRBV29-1 CSVAPSTGRNQPQHF TGCAGCGTTGCCCCCTCGACAGGGAGGAATCAGCCCCAGCATTTT
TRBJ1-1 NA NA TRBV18 CASSPLDRNTEAFF TGTGCCAGCTCACCCCTCGACAGGAACACTGAAGCTTTCTTT
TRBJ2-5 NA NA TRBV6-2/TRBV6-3 CASSPRGQETQYF TGTGCCAGCAGTCCCAGGGGCCAAGAGACCCAGTACTTC
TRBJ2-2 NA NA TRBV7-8 CASSPRSGTINTGELFF TGTGCCAGCAGTCCCAGATCCGGGACAATTAACACCGGGGAGCTGTTTTTT
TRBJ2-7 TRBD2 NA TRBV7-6 CASSLDPPPLAGGFYEQYF TGTGCCAGCAGCTTAGACCCCCCCCCTCTAGCGGGGGGGTTCTACGAGCAGTACTTC
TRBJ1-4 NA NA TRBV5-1 CASSLGSEGEKLFF TGCGCCAGCAGCTTGGGGAGTGAGGGTGAAAAACTGTTTTTT
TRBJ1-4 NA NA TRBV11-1 CASSSQQGTEKLFF TGTGCCAGCAGCTCACAACAGGGAACCGAAAAACTGTTTTTT
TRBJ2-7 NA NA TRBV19 CASSVGSSRQYF TGTGCCAGTAGTGTCGGTAGTTCGAGGCAGTACTTC
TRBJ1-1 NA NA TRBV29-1 CSASQHSKAFF TGCAGCGCCTCGCAGCACAGTAAAGCTTTCTTT
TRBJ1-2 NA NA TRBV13 CASSKQEPDNYGYTF TGTGCCAGCAGCAAACAGGAACCGGATAACTATGGCTACACCTTC
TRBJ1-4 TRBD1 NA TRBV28 CASSSPPGQGAEKLFF TGTGCCAGCAGTTCTCCTCCGGGACAGGGGGCGGAAAAACTGTTTTTT
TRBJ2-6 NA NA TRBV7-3 CASTSGANVLTF TGTGCCAGCACTTCTGGGGCCAACGTCCTGACTTTC
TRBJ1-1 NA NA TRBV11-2 CASSLSGSNTEAFF TGTGCCAGCAGCTTAAGCGGGTCGAACACTGAAGCTTTCTTT
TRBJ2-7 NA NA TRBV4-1 CASSQAWGDLYEQYF TGCGCCAGCAGCCAAGCGTGGGGGGACCTCTACGAGCAGTACTTC
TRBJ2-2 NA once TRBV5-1 CASSPRRGGNTGELFF TGCGCCAGCAGCCCCCGTAGGGGGGGGAACACCGGGGAGCTGTTTTTT
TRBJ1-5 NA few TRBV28 CASSPSGPQHF TGTGCCAGCAGTCCTTCAGGGCCCCAGCATTTT
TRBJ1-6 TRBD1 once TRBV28 CASSFAGGRSPLHF TGTGCCAGCAGTTTCGCAGGGGGCCGGTCACCCCTCCACTTT
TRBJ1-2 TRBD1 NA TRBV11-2 CASSSAYVTGRIGYTF TGTGCCAGCAGCTCAGCTTACGTGACAGGGCGCATCGGCTACACCTTC
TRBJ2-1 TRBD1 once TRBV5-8 CASSPHRGSYNEQFF TGTGCCAGCAGCCCTCACAGGGGATCCTACAATGAGCAGTTCTTC
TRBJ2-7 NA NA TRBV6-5 CASQVNYEQYF TGTGCCAGTCAGGTGAACTACGAGCAGTACTTC
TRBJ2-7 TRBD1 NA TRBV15 CATSRATGNEGEQYF TGTGCCACCAGCAGGGCGACAGGGAACGAAGGCGAGCAGTACTTC
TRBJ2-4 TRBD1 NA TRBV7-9 CASSSRQGAGNIQYF TGTGCCAGCAGCTCCAGACAGGGGGCTGGAAACATTCAGTACTTC
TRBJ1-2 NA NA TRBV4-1 CASSQGQDRRGYTF TGCGCCAGCAGCCAAGGACAGGACCGTCGTGGCTACACCTTC
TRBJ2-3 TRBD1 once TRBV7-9 CASSSYRQGPDTQYF TGTGCCAGCAGCTCGTACAGACAGGGACCAGATACGCAGTATTTT
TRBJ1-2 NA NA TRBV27 CASGLWGEGYTF TGTGCCAGCGGCCTCTGGGGGGAGGGCTACACCTTC
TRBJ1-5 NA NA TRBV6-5 CASHTVAEQPQHF TGTGCCAGTCATACGGTAGCCGAACAGCCCCAGCATTTT
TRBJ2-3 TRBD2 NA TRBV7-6 CASSFLSGSSTDTQYF TGTGCCAGCAGCTTCCTTAGCGGGAGCTCCACAGATACGCAGTATTTT
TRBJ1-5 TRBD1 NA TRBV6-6 CASSSEGAGQPQHF TGTGCCAGCAGTTCCGAGGGGGCAGGTCAGCCCCAGCATTTT
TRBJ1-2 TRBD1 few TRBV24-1 CATSGRDRADYGYTF TGTGCCACCAGTGGTCGTGACAGGGCGGACTATGGCTACACCTTC
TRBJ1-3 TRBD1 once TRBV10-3 CATGTALSGNTIYF TGTGCCACGGGGACAGCCCTCTCTGGAAACACCATATATTTT
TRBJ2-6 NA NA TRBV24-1 CATSGVSGANVLTF TGTGCCACGTCGGGGGTCTCTGGGGCCAACGTCCTGACTTTC
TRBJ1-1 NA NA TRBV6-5 CASTQGGGMNTEAFF TGTGCCAGCACCCAAGGGGGGGGCATGAACACTGAAGCTTTCTTT
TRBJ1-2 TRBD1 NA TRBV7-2 CASSLLQGASGYTF TGTGCCAGCAGCTTACTACAGGGGGCATCTGGCTACACCTTC
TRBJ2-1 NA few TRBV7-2 CASSLGAEQFF TGTGCCAGCAGCTTAGGAGCTGAGCAGTTCTTC
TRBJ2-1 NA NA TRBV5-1 CASVSGYNEQFF TGCGCCAGCGTTTCGGGTTACAATGAGCAGTTCTTC
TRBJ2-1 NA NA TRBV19 CASSEGGSYNEQFF TGTGCCAGTAGTGAGGGCGGGTCCTACAATGAGCAGTTCTTC
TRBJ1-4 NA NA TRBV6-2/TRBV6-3 CASSYVGATNEKLFF TGTGCCAGCAGTTACGTCGGTGCCACTAATGAAAAACTGTTTTTT
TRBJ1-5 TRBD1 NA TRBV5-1 CASSLAPGGLNQPQHF TGCGCCAGCAGCTTGGCCCCAGGGGGCCTTAATCAGCCCCAGCATTTT
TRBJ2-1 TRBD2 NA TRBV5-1 CASSLATSGRVNEQFF TGCGCCAGCAGCTTGGCCACTAGCGGGAGGGTCAATGAGCAGTTCTTC
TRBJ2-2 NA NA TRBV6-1 CASSAAGRPGELFF TGTGCCAGCAGTGCAGCCGGCAGGCCCGGGGAGCTGTTTTTT
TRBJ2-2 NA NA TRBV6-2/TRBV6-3 CASSRPTALTGELFF TGTGCCAGCAGCCGGCCGACAGCATTGACCGGGGAGCTGTTTTTT
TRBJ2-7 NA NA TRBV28 CASSALRAGRPSGSF TGTGCCAGCAGTGCCCTCCGGGCGGGGCGGCCCTCGGGAAGCTTC